A single sample is the source of the 27 T cell receptor beta chains below, sequenced in a study of cytomegalovirus exposure and HLA in healthy donors. The primer mix had 60 Vbeta and 13 Jbeta primers. Clones were read by immunoSEQ multiplex PCR, and TCRdb kept only the in-frame ones, dropping some. This sample has about 36,000 clones; 60% to 80% occur once, and the top ten carry approximately 7%. Sequencing was done on a sample of PBMCs. These receptors were collected from a man in his thirties or forties in good health and CMV-seronegative.

Relative to its sample, this clone is medium-sized. The rearrangement joins TRBV7-8 to TRBJ2-4, with a possible D match to TRBD1 (6 bases). Trimming shortened V by 2 bases and J by 7 bases, and 12 bases separated the two germline ends. The CDR3 spans 14 residues. In germline, CDR1 is SGHVS, CDR2 FQNEAQ. The CDR3 DNA follows: TGTGCCAGCAGCTTAATTGCAGGGGAGAACATTCAGTACTTC. It specifies CASSLIAGENIQYF.

This clone was recorded only once. The V gene is TRBV6-5, the J gene TRBJ1-2; 9 nucleotides agree with TRBD1. This CDR3 has 13 amino acids. CDR1 is MNHEY, CDR2 SVGAGI, per germline. The trim removed 7 bases at V and 7 bases at J, leaving 7 bases unmatched. CDR3 bases: TGTGCCAGCACTGACCACAGGGGGCGTGGCTACACCTTC. It yields the protein CASTDHRGRGYTF.

The chain recombines TRBV29-1 with TRBJ2-1; D possibly corresponds to TRBD1 (5 bases). CDR3 size: 11 residues. From germline, CDR1 is SQVTM and CDR2 ANQGSEA. V dropped 7 bases and J dropped 8 bases, with 12 bases sitting between them. CDR3 sequence reads: CSGGGADEQFF. CDR3 nucleotide sequence: TGCAGCGGGGGTGGGGCGGATGAGCAGTTCTTC.

This clone has more than one count but fewer than ten. The chain links TRBV7-9 to TRBJ2-7; 10 bases line up with TRBD1. The CDR3 sequence is 15 residues long. The germline gives CDR1 SEHNR, CDR2 FQNEAQ (reference sequence). V shed 5 bases and J 6 bases; nucleotides not matched to a gene: 10. CDR3 nucleotides: TGTGCCAGCAGCCCCGGGACAGGGGCCCTGCGCGAGCAGTACTTC. Translation gives CASSPGTGALREQYF.

The chain carries TRBV2 and TRBJ2-5, with 7 bases matching TRBD1. The junction had 4 bases not matched to a gene; V was cut back by 6 bases and J by 3 bases. This CDR3 comprises 13 residues. In germline, CDR1 is SNHLY, CDR2 FYNNEI. Written as DNA, the CDR3 is TGTGCCAGCAGGACCGGGACAGAAGAGACCCAGTACTTC. Its protein is CASRTGTEETQYF. Based on the CDR3 plus reference TRBV2 and TRBJ2-5, the full variable domain is EPEVTQTPSHQVTQMGQEVILRCVPISNHLYFYWYRQILGQKVEFLVSFYNNEISEKSEIFDDQFSVERPDGSNFTLKIRSTKLEDSAMYFCASRTGTEETQYFGPGTRLLVL.

The J gene is TRBJ2-1, the V gene TRBV6-5; 8 nucleotides line up with TRBD1. Trimming took 6 bases from V and 6 from J; bases not matched to a gene: 7. Germline CDR1 MNHEY, CDR2 SVGAGI. The CDR3 length is 14 residues. The DNA for the CDR3 is TGTGCCAGCAGAAAAGACAGGGGAATCAATGAGCAGTTCTTC. Protein product: CASRKDRGINEQFF.

This clone was recorded once. The rearrangement links TRBV28 to TRBJ2-7, with a possible D match to TRBD2 (7 bases). Germline CDR1 is MDHEN and CDR2 is SYDVKM. CDR3 length: 15 amino acids. V shed 5 bases and J shed 4 bases, with 18 bases lying between them. The CDR3, as DNA: TGTGCCAGCAGTCCCTACGGGGGGCGCGGATACGAGCAGTACTTC. This gives the protein CASSPYGGRGYEQYF.

This clone was recorded only once. The rearrangement links TRBV6-1 to TRBJ1-4, with 8 bases identical to TRBD1. V shed 7 bases and J 8 bases; nucleotides not matched to a gene: 12. The CDR3 extends over 15 amino acids. Per the germline V gene, CDR1 is MNHNS and CDR2 is SASEGT. The CDR3 nucleotides read TGTGCCAGCACCAACTCAGGGGGCGTGTGGGAAAAACTGTTTTTT. Residues: CASTNSGGVWEKLFF.

The rearrangement joins TRBV9 to TRBJ1-6, with 7 bases fitting TRBD1. With V trimmed by 3 bases and J by 9 bases, 9 bases remained unmatched. CDR3 size: 15 residues. Germline V gene lookup returns CDR1 SGDLS and CDR2 YYNGEE. In DNA, the CDR3 is TGTGCCAGCAGCGCAGGACAGGCTTGGGGTTCACCCCTCCACTTT. This gives the protein CASSAGQAWGSPLHF.

This clone has more than one count but fewer than ten. The rearrangement uses TRBV11-2 and TRBJ1-5; TRBD1 agrees at 7 bases. Germline lookup yields CDR1 SGHAT and CDR2 FQNNGV. V was pared by 0 bases and J by 5 bases, with 7 bases of the junction left unmatched. The CDR3 spans 16 residues. The CDR3 reads CASSLDARQGDQPQHF. CDR3 DNA sequence: TGTGCCAGCAGCTTAGATGCCCGACAGGGAGATCAGCCCCAGCATTTT.

Here the CDR3 reads CASSYRGANQPQHF. Here the CDR3 DNA reads TGTGCCAGCAGTTACCGGGGGGCCAATCAGCCCCAGCATTTT. J is TRBJ1-5 and V is TRBV6-5, with D perhaps matching TRBD1 (6 bases). The V end lost 2 bases, the J end lost 3 bases, and 8 bases lay between the germline ends. Germline lookup yields CDR1 MNHEY and CDR2 SVGAGI. The CDR3 spans 14 residues.

The V gene is TRBV2, the J gene TRBJ2-1, with D perhaps TRBD1 (7 bases). Trimming left V 7 bases short and J 4 bases short, with 20 bases between. Germline V CDR1 and CDR2: SNHLY, FYNNEI. This CDR3 comprises 16 residues. DNA of the CDR3: TGTGCCAGCACCCCCAGGGGGGCAGAGTCATACAATGAGCAGTTCTTC. Translated, it gives CASTPRGAESYNEQFF.

The chain couples TRBV10-3 to TRBJ2-7; 7 nucleotides agree with TRBD2. The CDR3 has 13 residues. From germline, CDR1 is ENHRY and CDR2 SYGVKD. Trimming removed 10 bases from V and 5 bases from J; junction bases left unmatched: 11. This CDR3 is CATKTGGGDEQYF. In DNA, the CDR3 is TGTGCCACTAAGACGGGGGGAGGGGACGAGCAGTACTTC.

The J gene is TRBJ1-1, the V gene TRBV6-5; D may be TRBD1 (5 bases). Germline CDR1 and CDR2: MNHEY and SVGAGI. The CDR3 totals 14 residues. Trimming pared 6 bases from V and 0 bases from J, leaving 11 bases between. CDR3 protein: CASSKKGMNTEAFF. The CDR3 DNA is TGTGCCAGCAGCAAAAAGGGGATGAACACTGAAGCTTTCTTT.

This clone showed up just a few times. J is TRBJ1-4 and V is TRBV4-1; 8 bases are a match to TRBD1. Germline CDR1 and CDR2: MGHRA and YSYEKL. The CDR3 length is 15 residues. J gave up 10 bases and V 2 bases, and 9 bases lay outside the gene matches. For the CDR3, the DNA is TGCGCCAGCAGCCAAACCAGGGGGCAAGGCGGAAAACTGTTTTTT. It translates to CASSQTRGQGGKLFF.

The V and J genes are TRBV28 and TRBJ1-5, with D hard to call. V lost 8 bases and J 2 bases, leaving 7 bases between the germline ends. Germline values: CDR1 MDHEN, CDR2 SYDVKM. This CDR3 has 12 amino acids. The CDR3 reads CASGGGNQPQHF. The CDR3 DNA follows: TGTGCCAGCGGAGGCGGCAATCAGCCCCAGCATTTT.

The chain has TRBV6-5 and TRBJ1-2; 7 bases are a match to TRBD1. Germline V lookup: CDR1 MNHEY, CDR2 SVGAGI. The junction had 2 bases not matched to a gene; V was cut back by 2 bases and J by 5 bases. The CDR3 totals 13 residues. The CDR3 loop reads CASSYGTEYGYTF. The CDR3 DNA is TGTGCCAGCAGTTACGGGACAGAATATGGCTACACCTTC.

J is TRBJ1-5 and V is TRBV20-1; D possibly corresponds to TRBD1 (6 bases). CDR1 is DFQATT, CDR2 SNEGSKA, per germline (reference sequence). V lost 5 bases to trimming and J lost 9 bases, with 11 bases between them. CDR3 length: 11 amino acids. CDR3 DNA: TGCAGTGCTCAACAGGGCCCGCCCCAGCATTTT. It yields the protein CSAQQGPPQHF.

The chain joins TRBV7-8 to TRBJ1-6, with 7 bases lining up with TRBD1. Germline V gives CDR1 SGHVS, CDR2 FQNEAQ. This CDR3 spans 19 amino acids. J was trimmed by 4 bases and V by 4 bases; bases with no gene match: 16. The CDR3 DNA reads as TGTGCCAGCAGCTCAAACGCGGGACAGCATGTTACTTATAATTCACCCCTCCACTTT. Translation gives CASSSNAGQHVTYNSPLHF.

V usage is TRBV18 and J usage is TRBJ2-1, with 7 bases lining up with TRBD2. In germline, CDR1 is KGHSH, CDR2 LQKENI. J was trimmed by 8 bases and V by 3 bases; bases with no gene match: 4. The CDR3 extends over 13 amino acids. The CDR3 DNA sequence: TGTGCCAGCTCACCGTCTAGCGGCGATGAGCAGTTCTTC. Amino acid sequence: CASSPSSGDEQFF. Drawing the rest from reference TRBV18 and TRBJ2-1, the complete variable domain is NAGVMQNPRHLVRRRGQEARLRCSPMKGHSHVYWYRQLPEEGLKFMVYLQKENIIDESGMPKERFSAEFPKEGPSILRIQQVVRGDSAAYFCASSPSSGDEQFFGPGTRLTVL.

This clone was detected a few times. The chain is built from TRBV14 and TRBJ2-1; D is undetermined. Trimming pared 0 bases from V and 1 base from J, leaving 10 bases between. Germline V CDR1 and CDR2: SGHDN, FVKESK. There are 16 residues in the CDR3. CDR3 protein: CASSQDSAGSYNEQFF. CDR3 nucleotides: TGTGCCAGCAGCCAAGATTCGGCAGGATCCTACAATGAGCAGTTCTTC.

V is TRBV6-5 and J is TRBJ1-2; 9 nucleotides align to TRBD1. The CDR3 runs to 15 residues. Germline trimming cut 2 bases from V and 6 bases from J; bases unmatched to any gene: 7. CDR1 MNHEY and CDR2 SVGAGI come from the germline V gene. The CDR3 loop is CASSYTRTGVDGYTF. The CDR3 DNA follows: TGTGCCAGCAGTTACACCCGGACAGGGGTTGATGGCTACACCTTC.

This chain uses TRBV5-4 with TRBJ2-1; 12 bases match TRBD2. Germline trimming cut 4 bases from V and 6 bases from J; bases unmatched to any gene: 14. Germline V gene lookup returns CDR1 SGHNT and CDR2 YYREEE (reference sequence). This CDR3 is built from 18 residues. This chain's CDR3 is CASSTGGLAGKVGNEQFF. The CDR3 region has the DNA TGTGCCAGCAGCACGGGTGGACTAGCGGGAAAGGTGGGCAATGAGCAGTTCTTC.

V and J are TRBV5-4 and TRBJ2-7; TRBD2 agrees at 10 bases. The germline V gene has CDR1 SGHNT and CDR2 YYREEE (reference sequence). The CDR3 covers 17 residues. Trimming at V came to 4 bases and at J to 4 bases, leaving 14 bases not matched to a gene. The CDR3 loop is CASSPRASGGLSYEQYF. CDR3 bases: TGTGCCAGCAGCCCCAGGGCTAGCGGGGGTCTTTCTTACGAGCAGTACTTC.

V and J are TRBV6-5 and TRBJ2-2; TRBD1 is a possible D gene (5 bases). The CDR3 is 15 amino acids. With 5 bases removed from V and 0 bases from J, the gap between germline ends came to 10 bases. Germline V gene data show CDR1 as MNHEY and CDR2 as SVGAGI. The CDR3 region is CASSPDRSNTGELFF. CDR3 DNA: TGTGCCAGCAGTCCTGACAGATCGAACACCGGGGAGCTGTTTTTT.

This sequence joins TRBV7-2 and TRBJ2-5; 8 bases line up with TRBD1. V was pared by 6 bases and J by 3 bases, with 3 bases of the junction left unmatched. CDR1 and CDR2 from the germline V gene are SGHTA and FQGNSA. CDR3 length: 13 residues. Here the CDR3 DNA reads TGTGCCAGCAGTTCGACAGGGGAAGAGACCCAGTACTTC. The encoded protein is CASSSTGEETQYF.

V is TRBV7-2 and J is TRBJ2-5; possible D gene TRBD1, 6 bases. Deletions cut 5 bases from V and 0 bases from J, with 13 bases between. Germline values: CDR1 SGHTA, CDR2 FQGNSA. CDR3 length: 15 residues. The CDR3 protein is CASSQQGRNQETQYF. The CDR3 nucleotides are TGTGCCAGCAGCCAACAGGGTAGGAACCAAGAGACCCAGTACTTC.